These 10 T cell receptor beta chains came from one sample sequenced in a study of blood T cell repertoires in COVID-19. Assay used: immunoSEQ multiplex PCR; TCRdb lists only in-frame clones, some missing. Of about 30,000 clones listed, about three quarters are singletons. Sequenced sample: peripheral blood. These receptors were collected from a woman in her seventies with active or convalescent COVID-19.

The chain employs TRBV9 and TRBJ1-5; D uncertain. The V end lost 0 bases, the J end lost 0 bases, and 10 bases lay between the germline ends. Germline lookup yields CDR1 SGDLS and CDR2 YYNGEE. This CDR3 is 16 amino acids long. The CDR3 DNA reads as TGTGCCAGCAGCGTAGGGCAGCGCTATAGCAATCAGCCCCAGCATTTT. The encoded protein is CASSVGQRYSNQPQHF.

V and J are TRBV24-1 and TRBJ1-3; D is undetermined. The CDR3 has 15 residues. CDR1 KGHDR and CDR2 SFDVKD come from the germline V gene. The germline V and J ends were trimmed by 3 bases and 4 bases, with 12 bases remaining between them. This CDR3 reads CATSDPGESGNTIYF. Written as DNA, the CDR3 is TGTGCCACCAGTGATCCCGGGGAATCCGGAAACACCATATATTTT.

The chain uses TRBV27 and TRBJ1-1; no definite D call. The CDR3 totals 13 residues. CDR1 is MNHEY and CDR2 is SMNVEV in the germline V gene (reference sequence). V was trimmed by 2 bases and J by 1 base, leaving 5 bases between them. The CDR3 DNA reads TGTGCCAGCAGTTTAGTAGCGAACACTGAAGCTTTCTTT. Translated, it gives CASSLVANTEAFF.

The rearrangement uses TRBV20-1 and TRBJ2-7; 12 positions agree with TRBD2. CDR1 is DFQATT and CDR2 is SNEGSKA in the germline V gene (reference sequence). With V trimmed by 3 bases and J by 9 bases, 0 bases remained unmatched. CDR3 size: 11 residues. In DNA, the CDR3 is TGCAGTGCTAGGACTAGCGGGGGGCAGTACTTC. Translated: CSARTSGGQYF.

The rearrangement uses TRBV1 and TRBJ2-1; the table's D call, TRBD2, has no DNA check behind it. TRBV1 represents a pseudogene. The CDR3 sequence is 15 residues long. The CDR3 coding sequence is TGCACCAGCAGCTGGTGGGCTAGCGGATACAATGAGCAGTTCTTC. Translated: CTSSWWASGYNEQFF.

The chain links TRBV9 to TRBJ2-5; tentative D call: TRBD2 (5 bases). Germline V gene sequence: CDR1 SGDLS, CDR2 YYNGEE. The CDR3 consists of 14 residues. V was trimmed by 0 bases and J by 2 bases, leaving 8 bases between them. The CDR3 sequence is CASSVGGVQETQYF. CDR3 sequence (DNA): TGTGCCAGCAGCGTAGGGGGAGTTCAAGAGACCCAGTACTTC.

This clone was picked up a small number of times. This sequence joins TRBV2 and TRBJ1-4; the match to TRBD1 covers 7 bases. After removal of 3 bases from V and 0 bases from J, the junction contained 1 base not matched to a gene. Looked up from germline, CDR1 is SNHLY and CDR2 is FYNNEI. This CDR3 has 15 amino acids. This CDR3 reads CASSEQGATNEKLFF. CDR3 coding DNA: TGTGCCAGCAGTGAGCAGGGGGCAACTAATGAAAAACTGTTTTTT.

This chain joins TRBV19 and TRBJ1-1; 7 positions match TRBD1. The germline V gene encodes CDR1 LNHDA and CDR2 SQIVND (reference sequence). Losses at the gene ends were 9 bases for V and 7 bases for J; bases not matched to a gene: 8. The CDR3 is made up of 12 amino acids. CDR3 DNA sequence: TGTGCCAGCGCCGGGACAGTAGTTGAAGCTTTCTTT. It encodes CASAGTVVEAFF.

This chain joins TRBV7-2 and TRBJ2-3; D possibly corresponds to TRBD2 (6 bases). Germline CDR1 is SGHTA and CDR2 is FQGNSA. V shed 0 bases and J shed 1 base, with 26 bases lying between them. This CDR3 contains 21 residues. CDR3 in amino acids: CASSLAEPFRLGGGGTDTQYF. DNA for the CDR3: TGTGCCAGCAGCTTAGCCGAACCCTTCCGCCTGGGAGGAGGGGGCACAGATACGCAGTATTTT.

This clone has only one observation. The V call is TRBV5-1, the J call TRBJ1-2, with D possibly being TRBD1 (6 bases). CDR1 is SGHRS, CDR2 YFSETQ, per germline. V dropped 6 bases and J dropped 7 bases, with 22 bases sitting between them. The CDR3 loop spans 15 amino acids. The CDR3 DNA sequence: TGCGCCAGCAATCGGGACACGGGTTTTGCCTCTGGCTACACCTTC. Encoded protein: CASNRDTGFASGYTF.